One sample yielded the 5 T cell receptor beta chains listed below, sequenced in a study of blood T cell repertoires in COVID-19. Clones were read by immunoSEQ multiplex PCR, and TCRdb kept only the in-frame ones, dropping some. The sample lists 150,000 to 200,000 clones; roughly 90% were seen once. The material sequenced was PBMCs or T cells enriched from blood (not recorded which). Every receptor here comes from a woman between 18 and 29 years old who had recovered from COVID-19.

The chain links TRBV3-1 (or the pseudogene TRBV3-2) to TRBJ2-3; 9 bases map to TRBD2. With V trimmed by 4 bases and J by 5 bases, 10 bases remained unmatched. The CDR3 loop spans 16 amino acids. CDR1 LGHDT and CDR2 YNNKEL come from the germline V gene (reference sequence). CDR3 amino acids: CASSPIRSGGRDTQYF. As DNA, the CDR3 is TGTGCCAGCAGCCCTATTAGGAGCGGGGGGCGAGATACGCAGTATTTT.

The J gene is TRBJ2-1, the V gene TRBV4-1; 9 bases agree with TRBD2. The CDR3 loop spans 16 amino acids. Germline loops: CDR1 MGHRA, CDR2 YSYEKL. J was trimmed by 2 bases and V by 1 base; bases with no gene match: 3. CDR3 sequence (DNA): TGCGCCAGCAGCCAAGGGTCTAGCGGGGCCTACAATGAGCAGTTCTTC. This translates into CASSQGSSGAYNEQFF.

The V and J genes are TRBV4-1 and TRBJ2-1; 9 positions match TRBD2. With 2 bases clipped from V and 9 bases from J, the junction kept 8 bases outside the gene matches. Germline CDR1 MGHRA, CDR2 YSYEKL. This CDR3 comprises 15 residues. The CDR3 DNA reads TGCGCCAGCAGCCAATCTGGCGGGGGGGCGATTGAGCAGTTCTTC. Translation gives CASSQSGGGAIEQFF.

The gene calls are TRBV12-5 and TRBJ2-3; D perhaps matches TRBD2 (7 bases). V dropped 7 bases and J dropped 1 base, with 24 bases sitting between them. Germline V gene sequence: CDR1 LGHNT, CDR2 FRNRAP. The CDR3 covers 18 residues. In nucleotides, the CDR3 is TGTGCTAGTGCCCCCTTGGCGGGGGCACTTCGAGGCACAGATACGCAGTATTTT. Its protein product is CASAPLAGALRGTDTQYF. Full variable domain (missing parts from reference TRBV12-5 and TRBJ2-3): DARVTQTPRHKVTEMGQEVTMRCQPILGHNTVFWYRQTMMQGLELLAYFRNRAPLDDSGMPKDRFSAEMPDATLATLKIQPSEPRDSAVYFCASAPLAGALRGTDTQYFGPGTRLTVL.

This clone was detected once. J is TRBJ1-3 and V is TRBV3-1 (or the pseudogene TRBV3-2); 9 bases line up with TRBD1. CDR1 is LGHDT and CDR2 is YNNKEL in the germline V gene (reference sequence). The ends lost 2 bases at V and 4 bases at J; junction bases unmatched: 6. CDR3 length: 16 amino acids. CDR3 DNA: TGTGCCAGCAGCCAATCACAGGGGGCGAAGGGAAACACCATATATTTT. This sequence encodes CASSQSQGAKGNTIYF.